This T cell receptor beta chain derives from a study of cytomegalovirus exposure and HLA in healthy donors. Points from the study as a whole: Follow-up analysis later connected one missense variant in DCLRE1C with trimming of TCR beta V- and J-genes. Testing in vitro showed a few CMV-associated chains specific for CMV antigens. Later work associated fewer than 20,000 TCR beta sequences with HLA alleles at 0.05 false discovery rate. Segments of the TCR beta V type were, in most cases, productive about 87% or about 30% of the time in an earlier analysis.

V shed 1 base and J 3 bases; nucleotides not matched to a gene: 2. Germline lookup yields CDR1 MNHNS and CDR2 SASEGT. There are 15 residues in the CDR3. The PCR made use of 60 Vbeta and 13 Jbeta primers. TCRdb's table, derived via immunoSEQ multiplex PCR, lists solely in-frame clones and lacks some. The sample yields 120,000 to 150,000 clones, under 90% seen once. About this clone: Its antigen is undetermined.

V and J are TRBV6-1 and TRBJ2-7; TRBD1 matches at 11 bases. The sequencing input was PBMCs. This clonotype was obtained from a boy between 2 and 10 years old in good health and CMV-seronegative. CDR3 coding DNA: TGTGCCAGCAGTGAAGAGGGGACAGGGGGCTACGAGCAGTACTTC. Its protein is CASSEEGTGGYEQYF.